This T cell receptor (beta chain) was sequenced for a study of cytomegalovirus exposure and HLA in healthy donors. Study-wide results and caveats: Presence/absence analyses assumed roughly uniform sequencing depth across donors, which may not hold. The study carried out a later analysis of TCR beta sequences. It associated 16,951 of them with specific HLA alleles at a false discovery rate of 0.05.

The PCR contained 60 Vbeta and 13 Jbeta primers. Clones were read by immunoSEQ multiplex PCR, and TCRdb kept only the in-frame ones, dropping some. The sample has 120,000 or so clones, over 80% seen once; the top ten hold 20%. As concerns this clone: The antigen is unknown.

The receptor was isolated from a man in his late teens or twenties in good health and CMV-seropositive. The source material was PBMCs.

For the CDR3, the DNA is TGTGCCAGCAGCGTCCGGGACAGGGAGACAGATACGCAGTATTTT. Translated, it gives CASSVRDRETDTQYF. V usage is TRBV9 and J usage is TRBJ2-3, with 9 bases lining up with TRBD1. Germline loops: CDR1 SGDLS, CDR2 YYNGEE. V was pared by 2 bases and J by 3 bases, with 4 bases of the junction left unmatched. The CDR3 spans 15 residues.